The 6 T cell receptor beta chains below all came from one sample that was sequenced in a study of blood T cell repertoires in COVID-19. Profiled with immunoSEQ multiplex PCR; TCRdb holds only in-frame clones, not every one. This repertoire shows roughly 150,000 clones, roughly 84% found once; its top ten account for about 11%. Material for sequencing was peripheral blood. The receptor set was obtained from a man between 65 and 85 years old with active or convalescent COVID-19.

The chain uses TRBV30 and TRBJ2-3; 8 nucleotides line up with TRBD2. The CDR3 covers 14 residues. The V and J ends lost 1 base and 7 bases, in that order; junction bases with no gene match: 7. The V gene's germline CDR1 is GTSNPN and CDR2 SVGIG (reference sequence). CDR3: CAWSGTSPRNTQYF. CDR3 in DNA: TGTGCCTGGAGTGGGACTAGCCCGCGGAATACGCAGTATTTT.

The chain combines TRBV7-2 with TRBJ2-1; 9 positions match TRBD2. With V trimmed by 0 bases and J by 3 bases, 6 bases remained unmatched. Per germline, CDR1 SGHTA and CDR2 FQGNSA. The CDR3 covers 17 residues. CDR3 residues: CASSLALLAGSYNEQFF. The CDR3 DNA sequence: TGTGCCAGCAGCTTAGCCCTCCTAGCGGGGAGCTACAATGAGCAGTTCTTC.

This rearrangement joins TRBV9 to TRBJ1-1; 7 nucleotides match TRBD1. The length of the CDR3 is 13 residues. Germline lookup yields CDR1 SGDLS and CDR2 YYNGEE. Losses at the gene ends were 4 bases for V and 1 base for J; bases not matched to a gene: 1. Written as DNA, the CDR3 is TGTGCCAGCAGCTGGACAGGGAACACTGAAGCTTTCTTT. Its translation is CASSWTGNTEAFF. The variable domain in full, with the rest retrieved from reference TRBV9 and TRBJ1-1, is DSGVTQTPKHLITATGQRVTLRCSPRSGDLSVYWYQQSLDQGLQFLIQYYNGEERAKGNILERFSAQQFPDLHSELNLSSLELGDSALYFCASSWTGNTEAFFGQGTRLTVV.

The V gene is TRBV5-1, the J gene TRBJ2-7, with D hard to call. Germline V gives CDR1 SGHRS, CDR2 YFSETQ. This CDR3 is 13 amino acids long. V lost 1 base to trimming and J lost 3 bases, with 8 bases between them. In DNA, the CDR3 is TGCGCCAGCAGCTTGCCTCCCCGCTACGAGCAGTACTTC. The encoded protein is CASSLPPRYEQYF.

This clone was recorded once. The chain is built from TRBV5-1 and TRBJ1-2, with D unclear. CDR1 is SGHRS and CDR2 is YFSETQ in the germline V gene. The CDR3 spans 13 residues. V gave up 7 bases and J gave up 2 bases, with 12 bases separating them. CDR3: CASAAEGNYGYTF. Written as DNA, the CDR3 is TGCGCCAGCGCCGCCGAGGGCAACTATGGCTACACCTTC. The variable domain in full, completed from reference TRBV5-1 and TRBJ1-2, reads KAGVTQTPRYLIKTRGQQVTLSCSPISGHRSVSWYQQTPGQGLQFLFEYFSETQRNKGNFPGRFSGRQFSNSRSEMNVSTLELGDSALYLCASAAEGNYGYTFGSGTRLTVV.

The chain is built from TRBV5-5 and TRBJ1-3; weak D call: TRBD1 (5 bases). The CDR3 sequence is 15 residues long. Germline V gives CDR1 SGHKS, CDR2 YYEKEE (reference sequence). Deletions cut 3 bases from V and 0 bases from J, with 10 bases between. As DNA, the CDR3 is TGTGCCAGCAGCTATCGGGGGACCTCTGGAAACACCATATATTTT. Translated, it gives CASSYRGTSGNTIYF. The variable domain in full, with the rest retrieved from reference TRBV5-5 and TRBJ1-3, is DAGVTQSPTHLIKTRGQQVTLRCSPISGHKSVSWYQQVLGQGPQFIFQYYEKEERGRGNFPDRFSARQFPNYSSELNVNALLLGDSALYLCASSYRGTSGNTIYFGEGSWLTVV.